The clone carrying this TCR beta chain was seen only a few times. The antigen remains undetermined. V was clipped by 6 bases and J by 0 bases, with 5 bases between them. CDR1 is SQVTM, CDR2 ANQGSEA, per germline. The CDR3 loop spans 11 amino acids. Then a second PCR, running roughly 6 to 11 cycles, was carried out with a sample-barcoded 5' primer and a J-beta primer mix. The template-switch adaptor was a 5' adaptor with 12 random nucleotides. It tagged each cDNA molecule. TCRdb re-analysed the 5' RACE reads in MiXCR, keeping a single row per CDR3 protein. The data hold about 970,000 distinct CDR3 sequences, with roughly half observed a single time. The data derive from a study of blood T cells in healthy people across ages. Study-wide results and caveats: Samples with more naive T cells showed higher observed beta diversity. Versus aged donors, long-lived donors had higher diversity and more naive CD4+ cells.

The TCR sequence derives from a woman aged 60-70 years in good health. Sequenced sample: blood. The chain couples TRBV29-1 to TRBJ1-1, with D hard to call. In DNA form, the CDR3 reads TGCAGCGTCCGACTGAACACTGAAGCTTTCTTT. Encoded protein: CSVRLNTEAFF.